Below, 18 T cell receptor beta chains from the same sample are listed, as sequenced in a study of technical replicates of blood from several donors. Produced via immunoSEQ multiplex PCR; TCRdb's table is partial and in-frame only. In the table there are about 53,000 clones, 70% to 90% of which are singletons. What was sequenced was PBMCs. All receptors derive from a human donor in good health. Some clones in this sample may be carry-over from other donors' samples.

This clone has a single count. V gene TRBV5-6 combines with J gene TRBJ1-4; 11 nucleotides match TRBD1. J gave up 2 bases and V 3 bases, and 0 bases lay outside the gene matches. This CDR3 contains 15 residues. Germline V gene lookup returns CDR1 SGHDT and CDR2 YYEEEE. The CDR3 coding sequence is TGTGCCAGCAGCTGGACAGGGGGCACTAATGAAAAACTGTTTTTT. This translates into CASSWTGGTNEKLFF.

This rearrangement joins TRBV7-6 to TRBJ2-5; the match to TRBD1 covers 7 bases. This CDR3 is 15 amino acids long. Germline V lookup: CDR1 SGHVS, CDR2 FNYEAQ. Germline trimming cut 5 bases from V and 1 base from J; bases unmatched to any gene: 7. This CDR3 is CASSLIRDSQETQYF. The CDR3 nucleotides are TGTGCCAGCAGCCTAATCCGGGACAGCCAAGAGACCCAGTACTTC.

The chain couples TRBV4-3 to TRBJ2-3; 8 positions match TRBD2. Trimming cost V 3 bases and J 3 bases; bases outside gene matches: 5. The CDR3 has 15 residues. The germline V gene encodes CDR1 LGHNA and CDR2 YSLEER. The CDR3 is CASSQAGGVTDTQYF. The CDR3 DNA follows: TGCGCCAGCAGCCAGGCGGGGGGAGTAACAGATACGCAGTATTTT.

The chain links TRBV4-3 to TRBJ2-6, with 12 bases identical to TRBD1. V lost 4 bases, J lost 1 base, and 8 bases stayed unmatched. CDR3 size: 19 residues. Looked up from germline, CDR1 is LGHNA and CDR2 is YSLEER. The DNA for the CDR3 is TGCGCCAGCAGCCCAAGGGACAGGGGGCCTTTGTCTGGGGCCAACGTCCTGACTTTC. Its translation is CASSPRDRGPLSGANVLTF.

This clone was found a few times. This chain links TRBV30 with TRBJ1-4, with 9 bases lining up with TRBD1. CDR1 and CDR2 from the germline V gene are GTSNPN and SVGIG (reference sequence). The CDR3 has 16 residues. V dropped 0 bases and J dropped 7; count of bases not matched to a gene: 9. The CDR3 region has the DNA TGTGCCTGGAGTGTCCCGGGACAGGGAGGGGCTGAAAAACTGTTTTTT. Amino acid sequence: CAWSVPGQGGAEKLFF.

This sequence joins TRBV30 and TRBJ1-3, with D uncertain. Trimming cost V 2 bases and J 3 bases, with 5 bases left between them. This CDR3 has 12 amino acids. Germline loops: CDR1 GTSNPN, CDR2 SVGIG (reference sequence). The CDR3 region is CAWSTVGNTIYF. DNA of the CDR3: TGTGCCTGGAGTACGGTTGGAAACACCATATATTTT.

The chain joins TRBV6-5 to TRBJ1-5; maybe TRBD1 (6 bases). The CDR3 extends over 15 amino acids. Germline V gene lookup returns CDR1 MNHEY and CDR2 SVGAGI. V lost 6 bases to trimming and J lost 2 bases, with 14 bases between them. The CDR3 DNA is TGTGCCAGCAGCTCAGGGGCGGTGGGCAATCAGCCCCAGCATTTT. It specifies CASSSGAVGNQPQHF.

V and J are TRBV6-1 and TRBJ2-7; 7 nucleotides align to TRBD1. CDR1 is MNHNS and CDR2 is SASEGT in the germline V gene. The CDR3 runs to 14 residues. The ends lost 7 bases at V and 0 bases at J; junction bases unmatched: 6. This CDR3 is CASNFDRVSYEQYF. The CDR3 bases are TGTGCCAGCAATTTTGACAGGGTCTCCTACGAGCAGTACTTC.

This clone was observed a single time. The CDR3 here is CASSQGSSSYNEQFF. The CDR3 nucleotides read TGCGCCAGCAGCCAAGGGAGCTCTTCCTACAATGAGCAGTTCTTC. This chain links TRBV4-3 with TRBJ2-1; D unresolved. Germline V gene data show CDR1 as LGHNA and CDR2 as YSLEER. The CDR3 runs to 15 residues. Trimming removed 1 base at V and 1 base at J, with 8 bases between.

The chain carries TRBV6-1 and TRBJ1-2, with no clear D. V dropped 0 bases and J dropped 8 bases, with 13 bases sitting between them. CDR1 and CDR2 (germline): MNHNS, SASEGT. The CDR3 covers 14 residues. DNA of the CDR3: TGTGCCAGCAGTGAAGCGCTTCGGGGAAGGGGCTACACCTTC. Translation gives CASSEALRGRGYTF.

This chain connects TRBV2 to TRBJ2-3; 14 bases line up with TRBD2. The germline V gene encodes CDR1 SNHLY and CDR2 FYNNEI. This CDR3 contains 18 residues. V lost 10 bases and J lost 4; bases outside the gene matches: 16. The CDR3 nucleotides read TGTGCCAACTCCAGGTATAAGACTAGCGGGAGGGCCTCAGATACGCAGTATTTT. It is translated as CANSRYKTSGRASDTQYF.

V is TRBV12-5 and J is TRBJ2-2, with 11 nucleotides matching TRBD1. Losses at the gene ends were 5 bases for V and 6 bases for J; bases not matched to a gene: 2. Germline loops: CDR1 LGHNT, CDR2 FRNRAP. The CDR3 consists of 14 residues. The CDR3 sequence is CASGPGQGAGELFF. CDR3 in DNA: TGTGCTAGTGGTCCGGGACAGGGGGCCGGGGAGCTGTTTTTT.

Points on this clone: At one boundary the junction diverges from the germline segment, which might be a read error. The chain uses TRBV10-3 and TRBJ2-5; D may be TRBD2 (5 bases). Per the germline V gene, CDR1 is ENHRY and CDR2 is SYGVKD. This CDR3 is 15 amino acids long. CDR3 in amino acids: CAIGEPSLIKETQYF. The CDR3 bases are TGTGCCATCGGTGAGCCTAGCCTCATTAAAGAGACCCAGTACTTC.

The chain couples TRBV9 to TRBJ2-7; 10 bases agree with TRBD2. V gave up 1 base and J gave up 2 bases; unmatched junction bases: 3. This CDR3 has 15 residues. CDR1 and CDR2 from the germline V gene are SGDLS and YYNGEE. In nucleotides, the CDR3 is TGTGCCAGCAGCGTACAAGCGGGAGGGGCCTACGAGCAGTACTTC. Translating gives CASSVQAGGAYEQYF.

The chain combines TRBV11-2 with TRBJ2-3, with TRBD1 matching over 12 bases. Trimming cost V 5 bases and J 6 bases; bases outside gene matches: 3. This CDR3 contains 14 residues. Germline CDR1 and CDR2: SGHAT and FQNNGV. DNA of the CDR3: TGTGCCAGCAGCGGGACAGGGGGCGCGGATACGCAGTATTTT. Encoded protein: CASSGTGGADTQYF.

The chain carries TRBV7-8 and TRBJ1-2; D remains ambiguous. The CDR3 has 15 residues. Germline values: CDR1 SGHVS, CDR2 FQNEAQ. V shed 4 bases and J shed 5 bases, with 17 bases lying between them. The chain's CDR3 is CASSSFNPGLYGYTF. The DNA for the CDR3 is TGTGCCAGCAGCTCATTTAATCCTGGACTTTATGGCTACACCTTC. The variable domain in full, completed from reference TRBV7-8 and TRBJ1-2, reads GAGVSQSPRYKVAKRGQDVALRCDPISGHVSLFWYQQALGQGPEFLTYFQNEAQLDKSGLPSDRFFAERPEGSVSTLKIQRTQQEDSAVYLCASSSFNPGLYGYTFGSGTRLTVV.

The chain couples TRBV4-1 to TRBJ1-3; D may be TRBD1 (5 bases). V shed 4 bases and J shed 1 base, with 14 bases lying between them. CDR3 length: 16 amino acids. Germline loops: CDR1 MGHRA, CDR2 YSYEKL. For the CDR3, the DNA is TGCGCCAGCAGCCCATCCCCGGGGGAATCTGGAAACACCATATATTTT. Residues: CASSPSPGESGNTIYF.

The V gene is TRBV7-2, the J gene TRBJ1-1; the match to TRBD1 covers 8 bases. J lost 7 bases, V lost 4 bases, and 8 bases had no gene match. The CDR3 sequence is 14 residues long. Per the germline V gene, CDR1 is SGHTA and CDR2 is FQGNSA. The CDR3 DNA sequence: TGTGCCAGCAGCTCGAGACAGGGGCAGGGTGAAGCTTTCTTT. Protein: CASSSRQGQGEAFF.